This TCR beta chain emerged from a study of vaccination and CD4 T cells after COVID-19. In the study overall: Two of the convalescents were Hispanic, and the group consisted of six males and four females.

Points from the study as a whole: In convalescent patients, a median about 86% of reactive clones appeared only post-vaccination.

March to December 2020 was the span of positive PCR dates, which predated US Alpha, Beta and Delta variants. As concerns this clonotype: Antigen specificity is unknown.

MiXCR, applied by TCRdb to the PCR reads, yields one record per CDR3 protein. The repertoire includes roughly 18,000 distinct CDR3 sequences, around 68% of them detected once, and under 1.2% sits in the top ten. The source was CD4+ T cells from blood, collected before SARS-CoV-2 vaccination. This TCR was recovered from a human donor who had recovered from COVID-19.

CDR3: CAISEFEGGNYEQYF. Written as DNA, the CDR3 is TGTGCCATCAGTGAGTTTGAAGGGGGCAATTACGAGCAGTACTTC. The rearrangement links TRBV10-3 to TRBJ2-7; 7 nucleotides align to TRBD1. CDR3 length: 15 amino acids. With V trimmed by 1 base and J by 4 bases, 7 bases remained unmatched. CDR1 and CDR2 from the germline V gene are ENHRY and SYGVKD.